One and the same sample provided the 16 T cell receptor beta chains below, sequenced in a study of T cell changes during pregnancy in multiple sclerosis. Profiled with immunoSEQ multiplex PCR; TCRdb holds only in-frame clones, not every one. The sample carries under 90,000 clones, over 85% recorded once. This specimen consisted of peripheral blood, obtained in the second trimester of pregnancy. The origin of the receptors is a female donor in good health, enrolled as a control in a pregnancy study.

The CDR3 is CASSDGTPGGDEQFF. The CDR3 nucleotides are TGTGCCAGCAGTGACGGGACACCGGGAGGCGATGAGCAGTTCTTC. The chain joins TRBV25-1 to TRBJ2-1, with D possibly being TRBD2 (7 bases). The CDR3 runs 15 residues. Per germline, CDR1 MGHDK and CDR2 SYGVNS. V was pared by 3 bases and J by 8 bases, with 17 bases between.

This clone came up once. The chain joins TRBV7-2 to TRBJ2-7; D is possibly TRBD1 (5 bases). Germline CDR1 SGHTA, CDR2 FQGNSA. Trimming removed 1 base from V and 5 bases from J, with 15 bases in between. This CDR3 region has 15 residues. CDR3 amino acids: CASSLVFGQGHEQYF. The CDR3 DNA follows: TGTGCCAGCAGCTTAGTTTTTGGTCAGGGCCACGAGCAGTACTTC.

CDR3 DNA: TGTGCCAGTTCTTATACTAGCGGGAGCGTTTACGAGCAGTACTTC. This encodes CASSYTSGSVYEQYF. The V gene is TRBV27, the J gene TRBJ2-7; 11 nucleotides line up with TRBD2. This CDR3 comprises 15 residues. After removal of 9 bases from V and 4 bases from J, the junction contained 11 bases not matched to a gene. Germline CDR1 is MNHEY and CDR2 is SMNVEV (reference sequence).

In DNA, the CDR3 is TGCGCCAGCAGTGTCGGGCAGGGGCGGGAGACCCAGTACTTC. Protein: CASSVGQGRETQYF. The chain recombines TRBV5-1 with TRBJ2-5; possible D gene TRBD1, 6 bases. CDR3 length: 14 residues. Germline CDR1 and CDR2: SGHRS and YFSETQ. V was clipped by 5 bases and J by 5 bases, with 16 bases between them.

The chain links TRBV2 to TRBJ2-1; D unclear. The length of the CDR3 is 13 residues. Trimming left V 5 bases short and J 4 bases short, with 9 bases between. Germline V lookup: CDR1 SNHLY, CDR2 FYNNEI. CDR3 sequence: CASSNNLYNEQFF. The CDR3 DNA reads as TGTGCCAGCAGTAACAATCTTTACAATGAGCAGTTCTTC.

The J gene is TRBJ2-7, the V gene TRBV5-1, with D perhaps matching TRBD1 (5 bases). Deletions cut 3 bases from V and 3 bases from J, with 7 bases between. Germline V CDR1 and CDR2: SGHRS, YFSETQ. The CDR3 is 12 residues long. CDR3 region: CASSSQGYEQYF. DNA of the CDR3: TGCGCCAGCAGCTCCCAGGGCTACGAGCAGTACTTC.

The gene calls are TRBV5-1 and TRBJ2-7, with TRBD1 identical over 9 bases. CDR3 length equals 15 residues. With 3 bases clipped from V and 6 bases from J, the junction kept 10 bases outside the gene matches. Germline lookup yields CDR1 SGHRS and CDR2 YFSETQ. Here the CDR3 reads CASSSAGTGSFEQYF. DNA of the CDR3: TGCGCCAGCAGCTCAGCCGGGACAGGGAGCTTCGAGCAGTACTTC.

The V call is TRBV5-6, the J call TRBJ1-1; weak D call: TRBD1 (6 bases). The germline V gene has CDR1 SGHDT and CDR2 YYEEEE. The CDR3 is 14 residues long. Trimming took 0 bases from V and 4 from J, leaving 10 bases between them. This CDR3 reads CASSLEGGATEAFF. The DNA of the CDR3 is TGTGCCAGCAGCTTGGAAGGGGGTGCCACTGAAGCTTTCTTT.

This chain joins TRBV30 and TRBJ2-5; 9 nucleotides align to TRBD2. J was trimmed by 5 bases and V by 2 bases; bases with no gene match: 3. CDR1 and CDR2 (germline): GTSNPN, SVGIG (reference sequence). CDR3 length equals 13 residues. For the CDR3, the DNA is TGTGCCTGGAGTCGAAGCGGGAGGGAGACCCAGTACTTC. It specifies CAWSRSGRETQYF.

V gene TRBV5-1 combines with J gene TRBJ2-1, with a tentative D call TRBD2 (6 bases). Germline CDR1 SGHRS, CDR2 YFSETQ. Trimming left V 0 bases short and J 2 bases short, with 18 bases between. This CDR3 spans 18 amino acids. The DNA of the CDR3 is TGCGCCAGCAGCTTGGTTTTTCCCCGGGAGCAGGCCTACAATGAGCAGTTCTTC. Its translation: CASSLVFPREQAYNEQFF.

The rearrangement joins TRBV5-1 to TRBJ1-2, with 7 bases fitting TRBD1. The ends lost 3 bases at V and 6 bases at J; junction bases unmatched: 8. Germline CDR1 reads SGHRS; CDR2 reads YFSETQ. The length of the CDR3 is 14 residues. CDR3 coding DNA: TGCGCCAGCAGCTACTTAGGACAGGTGGATGGCTACACCTTC. It specifies CASSYLGQVDGYTF.

This chain connects TRBV7-9 to TRBJ2-7; TRBD1 is a possible D gene (5 bases). From germline, CDR1 is SEHNR and CDR2 FQNEAQ (reference sequence). The CDR3 has 13 residues. V gave up 0 bases and J gave up 6 bases, with 9 bases separating them. CDR3 sequence reads: CASSLARQGEQYF. The CDR3 DNA follows: TGTGCCAGCAGCTTAGCACGGCAGGGCGAGCAGTACTTC.

This rearrangement joins TRBV5-6 to TRBJ2-1; 13 bases agree with TRBD2. Per the germline V gene, CDR1 is SGHDT and CDR2 is YYEEEE. V gave up 3 bases and J gave up 2 bases; unmatched junction bases: 5. The CDR3 contains 17 residues. CDR3 DNA: TGTGCCAGCAGCTCAGGACTAGCGGGAGTCCCCTACAATGAGCAGTTCTTC. Amino acid sequence: CASSSGLAGVPYNEQFF.

This clone was observed a few times. This chain uses TRBV4-1 with TRBJ1-5, with a tentative D call TRBD1 (6 bases). The V end was cut by 1 base, the J end by 7 bases, with 17 bases between. The CDR3 runs 16 residues. Germline V gives CDR1 MGHRA, CDR2 YSYEKL. The CDR3 reads CASSQVGPGVSQPQHF. The CDR3, as DNA: TGCGCCAGCAGCCAAGTTGGACCAGGGGTATCCCAGCCCCAGCATTTT.

This clone came up once. The rearrangement links TRBV19 to TRBJ1-3; 9 bases align to TRBD1. Germline V lookup: CDR1 LNHDA, CDR2 SQIVND (reference sequence). With V trimmed by 3 bases and J by 4 bases, 10 bases remained unmatched. This CDR3 contains 17 residues. This chain's CDR3 is CASSIRRDRAHGNTIYF. For the CDR3, the DNA is TGTGCCAGTAGTATCCGCCGGGACAGGGCCCACGGAAACACCATATATTTT.

In this sample, this clone turned up a few times. The same CDR3 is also encoded by other DNA sequences in this sample. Here the CDR3 DNA reads TGTGCCAGCAGCCGGGGGGGCTACGAGCAGTACTTC. Its protein product is CASSRGGYEQYF. This chain links TRBV9 with TRBJ2-7; the match to TRBD2 covers 8 bases. This CDR3 is 12 amino acids long. V dropped 4 bases and J dropped 3; count of bases not matched to a gene: 0. CDR1 and CDR2 (germline): SGDLS, YYNGEE.